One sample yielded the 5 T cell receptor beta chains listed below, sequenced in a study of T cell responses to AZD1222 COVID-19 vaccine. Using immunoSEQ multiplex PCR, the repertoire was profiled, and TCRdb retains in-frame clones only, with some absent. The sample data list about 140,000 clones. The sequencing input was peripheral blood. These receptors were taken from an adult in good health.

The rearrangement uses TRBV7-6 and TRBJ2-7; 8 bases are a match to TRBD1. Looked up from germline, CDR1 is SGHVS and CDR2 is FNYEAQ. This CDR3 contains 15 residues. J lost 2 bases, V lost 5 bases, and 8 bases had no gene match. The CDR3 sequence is CASSAGQGAPYEQYF. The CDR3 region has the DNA TGTGCCAGCAGCGCCGGGCAGGGGGCCCCCTACGAGCAGTACTTC.

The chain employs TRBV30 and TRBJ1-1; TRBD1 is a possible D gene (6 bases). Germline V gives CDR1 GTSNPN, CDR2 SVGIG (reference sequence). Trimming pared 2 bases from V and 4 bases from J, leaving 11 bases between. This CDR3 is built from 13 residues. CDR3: CAWSLTGFTEAFF. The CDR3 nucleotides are TGTGCCTGGAGTTTAACAGGGTTCACTGAAGCTTTCTTT.

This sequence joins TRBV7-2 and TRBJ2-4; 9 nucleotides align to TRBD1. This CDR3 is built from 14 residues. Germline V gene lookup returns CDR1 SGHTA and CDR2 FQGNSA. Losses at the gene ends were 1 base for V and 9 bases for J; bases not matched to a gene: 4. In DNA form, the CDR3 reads TGTGCCAGCAGCTTAGGAGGGACAGGGTCCATTCAGTACTTC. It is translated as CASSLGGTGSIQYF.

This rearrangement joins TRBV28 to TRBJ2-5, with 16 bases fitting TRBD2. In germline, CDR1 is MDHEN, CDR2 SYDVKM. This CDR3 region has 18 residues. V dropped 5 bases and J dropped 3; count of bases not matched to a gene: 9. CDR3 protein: CASSPAGTSGGAEETQYF. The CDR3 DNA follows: TGTGCCAGCAGTCCCGCCGGGACTAGCGGGGGGGCGGAAGAGACCCAGTACTTC. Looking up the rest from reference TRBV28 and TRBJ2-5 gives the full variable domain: DVKVTQSSRYLVKRTGEKVFLECVQDMDHENMFWYRQDPGLGLRLIYFSYDVKMKEKGDIPEGYSVSREKKERFSLILESASTNQTSMYLCASSPAGTSGGAEETQYFGPGTRLLVL.

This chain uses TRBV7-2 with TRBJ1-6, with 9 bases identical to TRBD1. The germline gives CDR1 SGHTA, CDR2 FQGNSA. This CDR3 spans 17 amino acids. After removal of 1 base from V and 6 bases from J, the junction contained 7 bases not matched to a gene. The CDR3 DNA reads TGTGCCAGCAGCTTAGGTGGATGGACAGGGGTTAATTCACCCCTCCACTTT. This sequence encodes CASSLGGWTGVNSPLHF.